In this sample, the clone carrying this T cell receptor (beta chain) turned up once. The source of the sample is a study of blood T cell repertoires in COVID-19. Looking at the study overall: PBMCs, B-cell-depleted T cells, or T cells were the source of the cDNA or gDNA that made up the material.

The CDR3 sequence is 18 residues long. Trimming shortened V by 0 bases and J by 1 base, and 18 bases separated the two germline ends. Germline V gene data show CDR1 as MNHNS and CDR2 as SASEGT. Authors' processing steps: Reference gene primer amplification gave estimated nucleated cell counts. Some clones are missing from TCRdb's copy, which holds only in-frame ones; the method was immunoSEQ multiplex PCR. V, J and clone size derive from that table, while D and trimming were established from the DNA sequence. Of roughly 120,000 clones listed, over 75% are singletons. Sequencing input: peripheral blood. The receptor comes from a woman aged 45-59 years with acute or convalescent COVID-19. The chain joins TRBV6-1 to TRBJ1-1, with D perhaps TRBD1 (6 bases). CDR3 in amino acids: CASSEASDRLNTNTEAFF. CDR3 nucleotide sequence: TGTGCCAGCAGTGAAGCCTCGGACAGACTAAATACGAACACTGAAGCTTTCTTT.